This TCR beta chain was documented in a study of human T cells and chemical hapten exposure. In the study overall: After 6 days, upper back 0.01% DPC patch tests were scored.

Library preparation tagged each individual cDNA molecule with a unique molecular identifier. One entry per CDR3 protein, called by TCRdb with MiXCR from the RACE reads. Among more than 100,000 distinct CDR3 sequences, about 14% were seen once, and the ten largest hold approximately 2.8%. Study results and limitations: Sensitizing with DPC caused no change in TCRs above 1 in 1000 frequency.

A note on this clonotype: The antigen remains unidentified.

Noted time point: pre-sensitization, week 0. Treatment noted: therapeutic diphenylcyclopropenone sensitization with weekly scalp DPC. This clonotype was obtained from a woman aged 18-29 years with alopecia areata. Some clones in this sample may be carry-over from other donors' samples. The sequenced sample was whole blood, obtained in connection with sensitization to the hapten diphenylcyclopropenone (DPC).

The CDR3 DNA reads as TGTGCCAGCAGTTCGAGGCGAAATAGCAATCAGCCCCAGCATTTT. This translates into CASSSRRNSNQPQHF. The chain has TRBV27 and TRBJ1-5; D is uncertain. V lost 4 bases and J lost 0, with 10 bases in between. Germline V gene lookup returns CDR1 MNHEY and CDR2 SMNVEV (reference sequence). This CDR3 contains 15 residues.